The entry below describes one T cell receptor (beta chain). There are a few counts of this clone. No cognate antigen has been identified for it. There are no base qualities to consult, and no much larger clone falls within one base. The donors were healthy, HIV-negative adults who had no recently reported acute infections or vaccinations. Every donor was a Caucasian adult living in Nashville, Tennessee, USA. CD4+ T cells were enriched by magnetic negative selection; naive cells were then positively selected on CD45RA, and the negative fraction formed the memory subset. Blood was collected by leukapheresis, and PBMCs were isolated by Ficoll-Histopaque density gradient centrifugation and then cryopreserved in liquid nitrogen vapor phase. Analytical flow cytometry was used to check the purity and quantity of every magnetically sorted T cell population. From each sorted fraction, genomic DNA was isolated and quantified by UV absorbance on a Nanodrop 2000c.

This sample is drawn from a study of shared clonotypes between healthy human individuals (dated by TCRdb to the early 2020s). Context from the whole study: The cohort included three men and a couple of women between 18 and 49 years of age. The study deeply sequenced blood TCR repertoires of five healthy adults to estimate repertoire size and the extent of clonotype sharing between individuals. Each donor's leukapheresis produced roughly between roughly 0.85 and 9 billion PBMCs. Libraries were prepared and TCR repertoires were sequenced by different laboratories using diverse techniques, in order to increase sequencing depth and limit assay-specific biases. For each donor, CD4 naive and CD4 memory were each given three plates, CD8 naive was given two plates, and CD8 memory was given one plate.

Using the deep immunoSEQ assay, multiplex PCR amplified TCR CDR3 regions from genomic DNA. Genomic DNA extracted from each cell subset was distributed evenly over all wells of several immunoSEQ 96-well plates, and each plate served as one replicate. For sorted subsets, each replicate PCR was loaded with 200 to 250 ng genomic DNA, equivalent to about 30,000 T cell genomes. Purified libraries were measured with a Qubit 3.0 fluorometer, size-checked on a Bioanalyzer 2100, and measured again with the KAPA Library Quantification kit. A separate single-read 150-cycle Illumina NextSeq 550 flow cell was used to sequence each immunoSEQ 96-well plate. The original methods were these. Because the immunoSEQ output included only junctional sequences and no quality scores, the filtering could not be the same as the filtering used for full-length reads. Sequences were annotated with PyIR, a Python wrapper for IgBLAST v1.9, using IMGT germline references to assign V/J genes and CDR3. Any read was removed if the V/J assignment was weak (E-value above 1e-6), the CDR3 was missing, or the read contained stop codons, out-of-frame junctions, or ambiguous translated residues. V3J clonotypes were defined by identical inferred V gene, J gene, and CDR3 amino acid sequence. Percentage overlap between repertoires was calculated by dividing the number of shared unique clonotypes by the size of the smaller repertoire. Repertoire richness was assessed with RTK rarefaction, the Chao1 estimator, and Recon v2.1 estimates of unobserved clonotypes. Generation probabilities were computed with OLGA for all TCRbeta clonotypes obtained by the gDNA method from several donors. TCRdb limited this immuneACCESS table to in-frame rearrangements with V and J called. A share of clones is missing; checked studies link under half to unresolved V genes, and the rest is unexplained. For V, J and clone size, that table is used; D and trimming come from the DNA. The sample has roughly 1 million clones on record, around 74% of them singletons. The biggest ten clones account for 1.4% of the sample.

Between the V and J ends, shortened by 2 bases and 4 bases respectively, the junction contains 12 bases. CDR1 and CDR2 are drawn from the germline V gene (reference sequence): GTSNPN, SVGIG. From the cysteine through the phenylalanine, the CDR3 covers 13 amino acids. The read is trimmed to its CDR3 DNA, 39 bases read in frame from base 1. Here is what the overall study found, with its caveats: Naive subsets generally had larger estimated clonotype richness than memory subsets. Compared with non-shared clonotypes, the clonotypes found in all four sorted-subset donors had higher generation probabilities. Based on pairwise subsampling, the degree of clonotype sharing among donors was expected to be affected by sequencing depth. Sampling was restricted to blood, and TCR repertoires in tissue are likely to differ from TCR repertoires in blood. Across a handful of donors, approximately 5% of naive CD4, roughly 3.4% of naive CD8, around 2.1% of memory CD4, and under 0.45% of memory CD8 clonotypes were shared. Incomplete sequencing was indicated by rarefaction of sorted-subset datasets, despite the large sequencing depth. Because the study included a small number of donors, the genetic and exposure-history diversity represented was limited.

The source material was memory CD4+ T cells sorted from blood. Taken with the paper, the label for cell subset or site translates to: CD45RA-negative fraction. This receptor chain uses TRBV30 and TRBJ2-7; a confident D gene designation cannot be given. The TCR originated in a man between 18 and 35 years old in good health. The CDR3 here reads CAWSQNMFYEQYF. The sequenced DNA: TGTGCCTGGAGTCAAAACATGTTTTACGAGCAGTACTTC.